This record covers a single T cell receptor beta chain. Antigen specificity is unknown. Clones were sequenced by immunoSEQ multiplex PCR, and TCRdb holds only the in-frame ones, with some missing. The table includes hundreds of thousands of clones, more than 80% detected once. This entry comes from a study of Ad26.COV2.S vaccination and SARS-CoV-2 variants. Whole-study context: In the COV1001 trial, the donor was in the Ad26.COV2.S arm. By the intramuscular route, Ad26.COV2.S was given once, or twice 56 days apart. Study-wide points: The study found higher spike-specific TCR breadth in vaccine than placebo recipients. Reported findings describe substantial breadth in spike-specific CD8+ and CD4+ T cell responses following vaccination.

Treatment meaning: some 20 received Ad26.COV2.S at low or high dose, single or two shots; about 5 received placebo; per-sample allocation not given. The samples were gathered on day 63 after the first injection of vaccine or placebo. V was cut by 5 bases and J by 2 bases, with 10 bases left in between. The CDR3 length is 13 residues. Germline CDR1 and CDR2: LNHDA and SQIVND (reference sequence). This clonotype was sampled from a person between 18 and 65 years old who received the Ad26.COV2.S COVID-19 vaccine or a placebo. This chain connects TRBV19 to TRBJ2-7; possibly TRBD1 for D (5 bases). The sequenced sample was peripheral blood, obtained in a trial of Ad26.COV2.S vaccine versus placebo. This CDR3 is CASSSDSTYEQYF. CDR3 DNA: TGTGCCAGTAGTTCTGACAGCACCTACGAGCAGTACTTC.